Listed below are T cell receptor beta chains from one sample, sequenced in a study of cytomegalovirus exposure and HLA in healthy donors. Clones were sequenced by immunoSEQ multiplex PCR, and TCRdb holds only the in-frame ones, with some missing. The sample includes some 72,000 clones. The sequencing input was PBMCs. These receptors were collected from a man aged 35 to 55 in good health and CMV-seronegative. CDR3s include the opening cysteine and the closing phenylalanine or tryptophan. D genes are given only for firm matches.

TRBD2	TRBV19	TRBJ2-7	TGTGCCAGTAGTATAGGGACTAGCGGAACCTACGAGCAGTACTTC	CASSIGTSGTYEQYF
NA	TRBV7-2	TRBJ2-3	TGTGCCAGCAGCCAGGGCACAGATACGCAGTATTTT	CASSQGTDTQYF
NA	TRBV30	TRBJ2-1	TGTGCCTGGAGTCAACCCGGACTTACTGGAAATGAGCAGTTCTTC	CAWSQPGLTGNEQFF
TRBD1	TRBV7-2	TRBJ2-7	TGTGCCAGCAGCTTAAGTCGTGGGACAGGGGGTAGTCCCTACGAGCAGTACTTC	CASSLSRGTGGSPYEQYF
NA	TRBV10-3	TRBJ2-7	TGTGCCATCACCCCCGGTAGTGGGGGGGCCCACGAGCAGTACTTC	CAITPGSGGAHEQYF
NA	TRBV5-4	TRBJ2-7	TGTGCCAGCAGCGCTACGGGACTTTTCACCTACGAGCAGTACTTC	CASSATGLFTYEQYF
TRBD2	TRBV15	TRBJ2-3	TGTGCCACCGCGGGGACTAGCGGAAACACAGATACGCAGTATTTT	CATAGTSGNTDTQYF
NA	TRBV5-6	TRBJ2-5	TGTGCCAGCAGCCCGGTTGGGCGCCAAGAGACCCAGTACTTC	CASSPVGRQETQYF
NA	TRBV6-4	TRBJ2-2	TGTGCCAGCAGTGCCAACGCAGGGGAAACCGGGGAGCTGTTTTTT	CASSANAGETGELFF
NA	TRBV11-2	TRBJ1-2	TGTGCCAGCAGCTTAAACAGGGTCTATGGCTACACCTTC	CASSLNRVYGYTF
NA	TRBV2	TRBJ2-3	TGTGCCAGCAGTGGGCAGGGCCGTCTAGATACGCAGTATTTT	CASSGQGRLDTQYF
NA	TRBV7-9	TRBJ1-2	TGTGCGCCCGGGGGGAACGGCTATGGCTACACCTTC	CAPGGNGYGYTF
TRBD1	TRBV10-3	TRBJ2-5	TGTGCCATCAACCCGGGACAGGGGGAGACCCAGTACTTC	CAINPGQGETQYF
TRBD1	TRBV6-4	TRBJ1-4	TGTGCCAGCAGGGGACAGGAGGGGTGCGAAAAACTGTTTTTT	CASRGQEGCEKLFF
TRBD1	TRBV4-3	TRBJ1-1	TGCGCCAGCAGCCAAGACCTGGACAGGCCCGGATGGTTCTTT	CASSQDLDRPGWFF
TRBD2	TRBV7-2	TRBJ2-7	TGTGCCAGCAGCTCCAAAATCGGACTAGCGGGAAGAGAGCAGTACTTC	CASSSKIGLAGREQYF
NA	TRBV5-1	TRBJ2-2	TGCGCCAGCAGCTTATCGAGCAGGGGCGGGGAGCTGTTTTTT	CASSLSSRGGELFF
TRBD2	TRBV7-9	TRBJ2-1	TGTGCCAGCAGCTTGGAAGCGGGAGTGGCCTACAATGAGCAGTTCTTC	CASSLEAGVAYNEQFF
NA	TRBV27	TRBJ1-6	TGTGCCAGCAGTTTATCGTGGGCAGGTGGAAATTCACCCCTCCACTTT	CASSLSWAGGNSPLHF
NA	TRBV11-2	TRBJ2-7	TGTGCCAGCAGCTTAGACAACTTCCAAGCTGCGAGCTACGAGCAGTACTTC	CASSLDNFQAASYEQYF
TRBD1	TRBV27	TRBJ1-1	TGTGCCAGCAGTCCTTGGGACAGTATGAACACTGAAGCTTTCTTT	CASSPWDSMNTEAFF
TRBD1	TRBV29-1	TRBJ1-1	TGCAGCGCCGTGACGGACAGGGAGAACACTGAAGCTTTCTTT	CSAVTDRENTEAFF
TRBD1	TRBV30	TRBJ1-6	TGTGCCTGGAGGGCCGGGACAGCTAATTCACCCCTCCACTTT	CAWRAGTANSPLHF
TRBD1	TRBV4-1	TRBJ1-1	TGCGCCAGCAGCCAAGTAAGGGGGCCCACTGAAGCTTTCTTT	CASSQVRGPTEAFF
NA	TRBV10-1	TRBJ2-3	TGCGCCAGCACCGGCAGGGTGGCAGATACGCAGTATTTT	CASTGRVADTQYF
NA	TRBV10-3	TRBJ2-2	TGTGCCATCAGTGAGTTCGGGGAACCGAACACCGGGGAGCTGTTTTTT	CAISEFGEPNTGELFF
TRBD1	TRBV7-9	TRBJ2-7	TGTGCCAGCAGCAGAACCGGGACAGGGGGCAACGAGCAGTACTTC	CASSRTGTGGNEQYF
NA	TRBV5-6	TRBJ1-1	TGTGCCAGCAGCTTCGGGAGAATAAACACTGAAGCTTTCTTT	CASSFGRINTEAFF
NA	TRBV6-5	TRBJ2-2	TGTGCCAGCAGTTTCGGAGCGGAGGCCGGGGAGCTGTTTTTT	CASSFGAEAGELFF
NA	TRBV30	TRBJ1-1	TGTGCCTGGAGCCAAGCCTCGAACACTGAAGCTTTCTTT	CAWSQASNTEAFF
NA	TRBV5-4	TRBJ1-1	TGTGCCAGCAGCTACCGGGGAGGCAACACTGAAGCTTTCTTT	CASSYRGGNTEAFF
NA	TRBV19	TRBJ2-2	TGTGCCAGTAGATCAACTAGCTACCCCGGGGAGCTGTTTTTT	CASRSTSYPGELFF
TRBD1	TRBV6-5	TRBJ2-2	TGTGCCAGTACCAGGGGGCTCAGAACCGGGGAGCTGTTTTTT	CASTRGLRTGELFF
TRBD1	TRBV29-1	TRBJ2-5	TGCAGCGCAAAGGGGACAGGGGGGAAAGAGACCCAGTACTTC	CSAKGTGGKETQYF
NA	TRBV5-4	TRBJ1-1	TGTGCCAGCAGCCCGGGAAGGGCGAACACTGAAGCTTTCTTT	CASSPGRANTEAFF
TRBD2	TRBV7-7	TRBJ2-1	TGTGCTAGCAGCTTAGACTCCACTAGCGGGGAGGGTAATGAGCAGTTCTTC	CASSLDSTSGEGNEQFF
TRBD2	TRBV7-2	TRBJ2-7	TGTGCCAGCAGCTTAATAACTAGCGGACCCTACGAGCAGTACTTC	CASSLITSGPYEQYF
TRBD2	TRBV7-2	TRBJ2-7	TGTGCCAGCAGCTTAGCGGGGGAGCGGGGGGAGCAGTACTTC	CASSLAGERGEQYF
TRBD1	TRBV19	TRBJ2-7	TGTGCCAGTAGTGCGAGACAGGGGGCGAAGCCCTACGAGCAGTACTTC	CASSARQGAKPYEQYF
NA	TRBV9	TRBJ2-2	TGTGCCACCTCGGGACAGAACACCGGGGAGCTGTTTTTT	CATSGQNTGELFF
NA	TRBV9	TRBJ2-1	TGTGCCAGCAGCACTAGGGAATACAATGAGCAGTTCTTC	CASSTREYNEQFF
NA	TRBV27	TRBJ2-5	TGTGCCAGCAGTTCCTCAGGGCTAGAGACCCAGTACTTC	CASSSSGLETQYF
NA	TRBV7-2	TRBJ2-2	TGTGCCAGCAGCTTAACCTCCGGGATAGACACCGGGGAGCTGTTTTTT	CASSLTSGIDTGELFF
NA	TRBV4-1	TRBJ1-1	TGCGCCAGCAGCCAAGCAACGACAGTGGGAACTGAAGCTTTCTTT	CASSQATTVGTEAFF
NA	TRBV20-1	TRBJ2-7	TGCAGTGCTCAGGCGGGGAACGAGCAGTACTTC	CSAQAGNEQYF
TRBD1	TRBV7-2	TRBJ2-5	TGTGCCAGCAGCTTAAGATGGGGGACAGGGACCCAACGACGGGAGACCCAGTACTTC	CASSLRWGTGTQRRETQYF
NA	TRBV6-1	TRBJ1-1	TGTGCCACTCCGGGGCCCACAGGGACTGAAGCTTTCTTT	CATPGPTGTEAFF
NA	TRBV10-1	TRBJ2-7	TGCGCCAGCAGTGAGTCGTGGGAGACCTACGAGCAGTACTTC	CASSESWETYEQYF
TRBD2	TRBV30	TRBJ2-7	TGTGCCTGGAGGGGACTAGCGGGGGACTACGAGCAGTACTTC	CAWRGLAGDYEQYF
NA	TRBV19	TRBJ1-1	TGTGCCAGTAGTACCCGACAGACGACTGAAGCTTTCTTT	CASSTRQTTEAFF
TRBD1	TRBV6-5	TRBJ2-5	TGTGCCAGCAGTTATTGGGACAGTCAGCAAGAGACCCAGTACTTC	CASSYWDSQQETQYF
NA	TRBV30	TRBJ1-4	TGTGCCTGGAGCCCAGGAACCACGGATAATGAAAAACTGTTTTTT	CAWSPGTTDNEKLFF
NA	TRBV12-5	TRBJ2-2	TGTGCTAGTGGGCGCCCCGGGGAGCTGTTTTTT	CASGRPGELFF
TRBD2	TRBV4-3	TRBJ2-3	TGCGCCAGCAGCCAAGATGGGCGGGAGAAAAATACGCAGTATTTT	CASSQDGREKNTQYF